The 26 T cell receptor beta chains listed next were all sequenced from one sample in a study of shared clonotypes between healthy human individuals (TCRdb year 2020). Libraries were made using the immunoSEQ multiplex PCR assay. TCRdb obtained this table from immuneACCESS and retained in-frame rearrangements with V and J assigned. These tables miss some clones; where compared with another copy, unresolved V genes account for less than half of the shortfall, and the remainder is unexplained. Recorded for this sample are about 1 million clones; about 75% of them occurred a single time. Together, the top ten hold less than 1.5% of the sample. The sequencing input was memory CD4+ T cells sorted from blood. Interpreted using the paper, the cell subset or site label stands for: CD45RA-negative fraction. The receptors here all came from a man aged 18 to 30 in good health.

This clone turned up a few times. The CDR3 DNA follows: TGTGCCAGTAGTATGTCCAGGGGAAATCAGCCCCAGCATTTT. It yields the protein CASSMSRGNQPQHF. This chain connects TRBV19 to TRBJ1-5; possibly TRBD1 for D (6 bases). Germline CDR1 is LNHDA and CDR2 is SQIVND (reference sequence). Trimming left V 3 bases short and J 4 bases short, with 10 bases between. CDR3 length: 14 amino acids.

This clone turned up a few times. The same CDR3 arises from other DNA sequences in this sample as well. The chain recombines TRBV30 with TRBJ1-3; D remains ambiguous. The CDR3 runs 12 residues. The germline V gene has CDR1 GTSNPN and CDR2 SVGIG (reference sequence). V gave up 1 base and J gave up 0 bases, with 1 base separating them. In DNA, the CDR3 is TGTGCCTGGAGTGGCTCTGGAAACACCATATATTTT. Translated: CAWSGSGNTIYF. The full variable domain, its missing parts supplied by reference TRBV30 and TRBJ1-3, is SQTIHQWPATLVQPVGSPLSLECTVEGTSNPNLYWYRQAAGRGLQLLFYSVGIGQISSEVPQNLSASRPQDRQFILSSKKLLLSDSGFYLCAWSGSGNTIYFGEGSWLTVV.

The chain has TRBV29-1 and TRBJ1-2, with D perhaps TRBD1 (5 bases). CDR3 length: 13 residues. The V gene's germline CDR1 is SQVTM and CDR2 ANQGSEA. V was cut by 6 bases and J by 7 bases, with 18 bases left in between. CDR3 sequence: CSVEWEGTGGYTF. As DNA, the CDR3 is TGCAGCGTCGAGTGGGAGGGGACGGGTGGCTACACCTTC. The full variable domain, its missing parts supplied by reference TRBV29-1 and TRBJ1-2, is SAVISQKPSRDICQRGTSLTIQCQVDSQVTMMFWYRQQPGQSLTLIATANQGSEATYESGFVIDKFPISRPNLTFSTLTVSNMSPEDSSIYLCSVEWEGTGGYTFGSGTRLTVV.

This clone has only one observation. The chain is built from TRBV7-2 and TRBJ2-2; D is possibly TRBD1 (6 bases). Germline V gene lookup returns CDR1 SGHTA and CDR2 FQGNSA. The CDR3 consists of 17 residues. Trimming stripped 1 base from V and 6 bases from J, with 18 bases between. CDR3 coding DNA: TGTGCCAGCAGCTTAGTTGGGGCAGGGGCGTTCCCCGGGGAGCTGTTTTTT. Protein: CASSLVGAGAFPGELFF.

This clone was seen a single time. V is TRBV5-1 and J is TRBJ2-5; D possibly corresponds to TRBD2 (6 bases). The CDR3 sequence is 14 residues long. CDR1 SGHRS and CDR2 YFSETQ come from the germline V gene. V was cut by 5 bases and J by 2 bases, with 13 bases left in between. The CDR3 DNA reads as TGCGCCAGCAGGGCGGGGACCATTCAAGAGACCCAGTACTTC. This translates into CASRAGTIQETQYF.

CDR3 sequence: CASSYRVATNEKLFF. The CDR3 nucleotides read TGTGCCAGCAGTTACAGGGTGGCAACTAATGAAAAACTGTTTTTT. The rearrangement links TRBV25-1 to TRBJ1-4; D perhaps matches TRBD1 (6 bases). Germline V gene data show CDR1 as MGHDK and CDR2 as SYGVNS. The CDR3 runs 15 residues. V lost 5 bases, J lost 0 bases, and 10 bases lay in between.

The V gene is TRBV6-1, the J gene TRBJ2-7; 7 positions agree with TRBD1. Looked up from germline, CDR1 is MNHNS and CDR2 is SASEGT. The CDR3 spans 12 residues. Trimming took 5 bases from V and 3 from J; bases not matched to a gene: 1. CDR3 loop: CASSTGDYEQYF. The CDR3 DNA reads TGTGCCAGCAGTACAGGGGACTACGAGCAGTACTTC.

The chain couples TRBV11-2 to TRBJ1-1; D is possibly TRBD1 (5 bases). Trimming shortened V by 5 bases and J by 4 bases, and 14 bases separated the two germline ends. Germline V gene sequence: CDR1 SGHAT, CDR2 FQNNGV. The CDR3 length is 14 residues. For the CDR3, the DNA is TGTGCCAGCAGCCTCTTCGCGGGGGGCACTGAAGCTTTCTTT. Its translation: CASSLFAGGTEAFF.

The rearrangement links TRBV11-2 to TRBJ2-7; 7 positions match TRBD1. V shed 4 bases and J 2 bases; nucleotides not matched to a gene: 11. Per the germline V gene, CDR1 is SGHAT and CDR2 is FQNNGV. The CDR3 runs to 16 residues. The CDR3 here is CASSSYRGTGPYEQYF. CDR3 bases: TGTGCCAGCAGCTCGTACAGGGGAACGGGGCCCTACGAGCAGTACTTC.

The J gene is TRBJ1-5, the V gene TRBV9, with no clear D. Germline CDR1 SGDLS, CDR2 YYNGEE. Deletions cut 0 bases from V and 5 bases from J, with 6 bases between. The CDR3 sequence is 13 residues long. This CDR3 reads CASSVAPDQPQHF. Here the CDR3 DNA reads TGTGCCAGCAGCGTAGCTCCAGATCAGCCCCAGCATTTT. Full variable domain (outside the CDR3, taken from reference TRBV9 and TRBJ1-5): DSGVTQTPKHLITATGQRVTLRCSPRSGDLSVYWYQQSLDQGLQFLIQYYNGEERAKGNILERFSAQQFPDLHSELNLSSLELGDSALYFCASSVAPDQPQHFGDGTRLSIL.

This chain uses TRBV30 with TRBJ2-7, with D possibly TRBD1 on 6 matching bases. This CDR3 comprises 12 residues. V was pared by 2 bases and J by 5 bases, with 10 bases between. Germline V gene sequence: CDR1 GTSNPN, CDR2 SVGIG (reference sequence). The CDR3 region has the DNA TGTGCCTGGAGTAGGGGGTATAACGAGCAGTACTTC. Its translation is CAWSRGYNEQYF. Full variable domain (remainder filled in from reference TRBV30 and TRBJ2-7): SQTIHQWPATLVQPVGSPLSLECTVEGTSNPNLYWYRQAAGRGLQLLFYSVGIGQISSEVPQNLSASRPQDRQFILSSKKLLLSDSGFYLCAWSRGYNEQYFGPGTRLTVT.

This chain joins TRBV7-9 and TRBJ2-7; D is perhaps TRBD1 (5 bases). In germline, CDR1 is SEHNR, CDR2 FQNEAQ (reference sequence). The germline V and J ends were trimmed by 2 bases and 3 bases, with 8 bases remaining between them. There are 13 residues in the CDR3. DNA of the CDR3: TGTGCCAGCAGCTTAAACAGGAACTACGAGCAGTACTTC. This codes for CASSLNRNYEQYF. The full variable domain, its missing parts supplied by reference TRBV7-9 and TRBJ2-7, is DTGVSQNPRHKITKRGQNVTFRCDPISEHNRLYWYRQTLGQGPEFLTYFQNEAQLEKSRLLSDRFSAERPKGSFSTLEIQRTEQGDSAMYLCASSLNRNYEQYFGPGTRLTVT.

The rearrangement links TRBV7-2 to TRBJ1-6; no reliable D call. V lost 2 bases, J lost 0 bases, and 14 bases lay in between. The CDR3 is made up of 18 amino acids. Germline lookup yields CDR1 SGHTA and CDR2 FQGNSA. The CDR3 protein is CASSLLGSGGSYNSPLHF. Here the CDR3 DNA reads TGTGCCAGCAGCTTATTAGGTTCCGGAGGCTCCTATAATTCACCCCTCCACTTT.

The V and J genes are TRBV2 and TRBJ2-5; D may be TRBD1 (6 bases). Germline V lookup: CDR1 SNHLY, CDR2 FYNNEI. V dropped 3 bases and J dropped 7 bases, with 15 bases sitting between them. The CDR3 extends over 14 amino acids. The CDR3 loop reads CASSDRTAQGTQYF. CDR3 sequence (DNA): TGTGCCAGCAGTGATAGGACAGCCCAGGGGACCCAGTACTTC.

V is TRBV28 and J is TRBJ2-1, with 9 positions matching TRBD2. V lost 3 bases, J lost 10 bases, and 7 bases stayed unmatched. Germline V lookup: CDR1 MDHEN, CDR2 SYDVKM. The CDR3 has 14 residues. The CDR3 nucleotides are TGTGCCAGCAGTTTTGCAGAAACTAGCGGGGAGCAGTTCTTC. Translation gives CASSFAETSGEQFF.

For this clone: This sample includes further DNA sequences coding for the same CDR3. CDR3 sequence: CASSPGTALYGYTF. The CDR3 region has the DNA TGTGCCAGCAGCCCCGGGACAGCACTTTATGGCTACACCTTC. The chain recombines TRBV11-2 with TRBJ1-2, with 7 bases matching TRBD1. CDR3 length equals 14 residues. Germline V gives CDR1 SGHAT, CDR2 FQNNGV. V lost 5 bases and J lost 5; bases outside the gene matches: 8.

The V and J genes are TRBV7-2 and TRBJ2-3, with D perhaps matching TRBD2 (5 bases). Deletions cut 1 base from V and 2 bases from J, with 10 bases between. The CDR3 spans 15 residues. The germline V gene has CDR1 SGHTA and CDR2 FQGNSA. CDR3 bases: TGTGCCAGCAGCTTAGGACGGGGAGCCACAGATACGCAGTATTTT. Its protein is CASSLGRGATDTQYF.

This chain links TRBV4-3 with TRBJ1-1, with D possibly being TRBD1 (5 bases). Germline CDR1 reads LGHNA; CDR2 reads YSLEER. This CDR3 has 17 residues. The V end was cut by 1 base, the J end by 1 base, with 16 bases between. The CDR3 bases are TGCGCCAGCAGCCAAGGGCCTGGAGGGGAAAGGAACACTGAAGCTTTCTTT. Protein product: CASSQGPGGERNTEAFF.

Only one count was recorded for this clone. CDR3 sequence: CASSSNQPQHF. CDR3 DNA: TGTGCCAGCAGTAGCAATCAGCCCCAGCATTTT. The J gene is TRBJ1-5, the V gene TRBV6-1; D unresolved. Trimming stripped 5 bases from V and 1 base from J, with 0 bases between. Per germline, CDR1 MNHNS and CDR2 SASEGT. The CDR3 covers 11 residues.

This chain uses TRBV29-1 with TRBJ2-5; D uncertain. V dropped 5 bases and J dropped 5 bases, with 12 bases sitting between them. Germline V gene sequence: CDR1 SQVTM, CDR2 ANQGSEA. The CDR3 is 12 residues long. The CDR3 DNA follows: TGCAGCGTTATACGGAGTTGGGAGACCCAGTACTTC. As protein: CSVIRSWETQYF.

The chain recombines TRBV5-1 with TRBJ2-3; D is undetermined. V gave up 4 bases and J gave up 0 bases, with 12 bases separating them. CDR1 and CDR2 (germline): SGHRS, YFSETQ. CDR3 length equals 15 residues. The CDR3 nucleotides are TGCGCCAGCAGCCTCGCTGCCCTTAGCACAGATACGCAGTATTTT. Its translation: CASSLAALSTDTQYF.

The chain is built from TRBV14 and TRBJ1-4; the D gene is possibly TRBD1 (6 bases). The length of the CDR3 is 14 residues. V lost 6 bases, J lost 3 bases, and 11 bases lay in between. The germline V gene has CDR1 SGHDN and CDR2 FVKESK. The CDR3 nucleotides are TGTGCCAGCAGTCCACAGGGACCTAATGAAAAACTGTTTTTT. Translating it yields CASSPQGPNEKLFF.

The chain employs TRBV10-3 and TRBJ2-7, with D perhaps TRBD1 (6 bases). The germline gives CDR1 ENHRY, CDR2 SYGVKD. V lost 10 bases, J lost 5 bases, and 15 bases lay in between. This CDR3 spans 12 amino acids. CDR3 nucleotide sequence: TGTGCCACATCAGGGGTGTCTAACGAGCAGTACTTC. It translates to CATSGVSNEQYF.

This clone was picked up many times. V gene TRBV25-1 combines with J gene TRBJ1-1, with D uncertain. Germline CDR1 and CDR2: MGHDK and SYGVNS. The CDR3 is 14 amino acids. V was trimmed by 2 bases and J by 5 bases, leaving 12 bases between them. CDR3 region: CASSETDLRTEAFF. DNA of the CDR3: TGTGCCAGCAGTGAAACGGACCTCAGGACTGAAGCTTTCTTT.

The chain employs TRBV5-4 and TRBJ2-6; 11 positions agree with TRBD1. The CDR3 contains 18 residues. V shed 4 bases, J shed 1 base, and the junction held 7 bases outside the gene matches. Germline V gene data show CDR1 as SGHNT and CDR2 as YYREEE (reference sequence). The CDR3 sequence: CASSPPGQGVSGANVLTF. As DNA, the CDR3 is TGTGCCAGCAGCCCTCCGGGACAGGGGGTATCTGGGGCCAACGTCCTGACTTTC.

Only a few counts were recorded for this clone. The chain couples TRBV10-2 to TRBJ1-6; 7 bases are a match to TRBD1. Trimming cost V 2 bases and J 8 bases; bases outside gene matches: 3. Germline CDR1 reads WSHSY; CDR2 reads SAAADI. The CDR3 runs to 14 residues. CDR3 region: CASSEQGGYSPLHF. The DNA of the CDR3 is TGCGCCAGCAGTGAGCAGGGGGGGTATTCACCCCTCCACTTT.